This entry lists 29 T cell receptor beta chains sequenced from one sample in a study of control samples from healthy donors and cancer patients (dated by TCRdb to 2020 to 2021). The method was the immunoSEQ multiplex PCR assay. TCRdb carries this immuneACCESS record with in-frame sequences only. Its versions omit some clonotypes, under half of them owing to an unresolved V gene in the studies checked, with the rest unexplained. The sample profile shows around 95,000 clones; 87% of them were found once. The top ten constitute more than 15% of the sample. The material sequenced was blood. The receptors originated from a woman in her forties or fifties in good health.

The chain is built from TRBV2 and TRBJ2-7, with D perhaps TRBD1 (6 bases). Germline V CDR1 and CDR2: SNHLY, FYNNEI. Between the trimmed V and J ends, which lost 5 bases and 5 bases, there was a span of 13 bases. The CDR3 length is 13 residues. This CDR3 reads CASSTGFVDEQYV. The CDR3 DNA reads as TGTGCCAGCAGTACAGGGTTCGTCGACGAGCAGTACGTC.

This rearrangement joins TRBV7-8 to TRBJ2-1, with 7 bases lining up with TRBD2. CDR1 and CDR2 from the germline V gene are SGHVS and FQNEAQ. V shed 2 bases, J shed 4 bases, and the junction held 2 bases outside the gene matches. This CDR3 is built from 14 residues. CDR3 coding DNA: TGTGCCAGCAGCTTAAGGGACTATTACAATGAGCAGTTCTTC. Translated: CASSLRDYYNEQFF.

This clone was found once. This chain links TRBV12-3 or TRBV12-4 with TRBJ1-2, with 10 bases aligning to TRBD1. The CDR3 runs 13 residues. Germline trimming cut 4 bases from V and 7 bases from J; bases unmatched to any gene: 3. The CDR3 DNA reads as TGTGCCAGCAGTTCGGACAGGGGGTCTGGCTACACCTTC. Protein sequence: CASSSDRGSGYTF.

The chain couples TRBV18 to TRBJ1-6; TRBD1 matches 7 bases. CDR3 length: 13 residues. The V segment lost 5 bases and the J segment 9 bases; nucleotides outside the gene matches: 4. The germline CDR1 and CDR2 sequences are KGHSH and LQKENI. DNA of the CDR3: TGTGCCAGCTCAGAAGGGGGCGGTTCACCCCTCCACTTT. This sequence encodes CASSEGGGSPLHF.

The chain couples TRBV7-6 to TRBJ1-6, with D hard to call. Germline CDR1 SGHVS, CDR2 FNYEAQ. V was clipped by 2 bases and J by 5 bases, with 16 bases between them. The CDR3 runs 17 residues. The CDR3 is CASSLRTRQTDNSPLHF. The DNA for the CDR3 is TGTGCCAGCAGCTTAAGGACCCGGCAGACTGATAATTCACCCCTCCACTTT. Variable domain in full (rest from reference TRBV7-6 and TRBJ1-6): GAGVSQSPRYKVTKRGQDVALRCDPISGHVSLYWYRQALGQGPEFLTYFNYEAQQDKSGLPNDRFSAERPEGSISTLTIQRTEQRDSAMYRCASSLRTRQTDNSPLHFGNGTRLTVT.

This chain links TRBV2 with TRBJ1-2; maybe TRBD1 (5 bases). This CDR3 region has 12 residues. Deletions cut 7 bases from V and 4 bases from J, with 10 bases between. CDR1 and CDR2 (germline): SNHLY, FYNNEI. CDR3 sequence: CASNPGTYGYTF. The CDR3 DNA sequence: TGTGCCAGCAACCCAGGGACCTATGGCTACACCTTC.

The chain links TRBV7-9 to TRBJ1-4; maybe TRBD1 (5 bases). The germline V gene encodes CDR1 SEHNR and CDR2 FQNEAQ (reference sequence). V was trimmed by 5 bases and J by 5 bases, leaving 12 bases between them. The CDR3 loop spans 14 amino acids. CDR3 coding DNA: TGTGCCAGCAGCCTCCGGGACGTGAATGAAAAACTGTTTTTT. Amino acids: CASSLRDVNEKLFF.

The V and J genes are TRBV30 and TRBJ2-7, with D perhaps matching TRBD2 (5 bases). The CDR3 runs to 14 residues. Germline V gene data show CDR1 as GTSNPN and CDR2 as SVGIG (reference sequence). V dropped 1 base and J dropped 3 bases, with 13 bases sitting between them. CDR3 sequence: CAWSGPQTIYEQYF. CDR3 coding DNA: TGTGCCTGGAGTGGTCCCCAGACTATCTACGAGCAGTACTTC.

This clone was seen just once. This rearrangement joins TRBV7-9 to TRBJ1-1; 8 positions agree with TRBD1. The length of the CDR3 is 14 residues. The V gene end was trimmed by 2 bases and the J gene end by 9 bases; junction bases not matched to a gene: 8. Germline CDR1 SEHNR, CDR2 FQNEAQ (reference sequence). CDR3 DNA: TGTGCCAGCAGCTTAACAGGGGGGCAAGTTCAAGCTTTCTTT. Translating gives CASSLTGGQVQAFF.

The rearrangement uses TRBV5-4 and TRBJ2-2, with D possibly being TRBD1 or TRBD2 (5 bases each). The length of the CDR3 is 14 residues. Germline values: CDR1 SGHNT, CDR2 YYREEE (reference sequence). V lost 1 base and J 7 bases, leaving 11 bases between the germline ends. In DNA, the CDR3 is TGTGCCAGCAGCTTGCGGGGCGGGCACGGGGAGCTGTTTTTT. This gives the protein CASSLRGGHGELFF.

This chain links TRBV7-9 with TRBJ1-1, with D possibly TRBD1 on 5 matching bases. V was trimmed by 6 bases and J by 1 base, leaving 18 bases between them. This CDR3 comprises 16 residues. From germline, CDR1 is SEHNR and CDR2 FQNEAQ (reference sequence). The CDR3 DNA is TGTGCCAGCAGAATGTGGCAGGGTAGGAAGAACACTGAAGCTTTCTTT. Amino acid sequence: CASRMWQGRKNTEAFF.

The rearrangement joins TRBV7-3 to TRBJ2-3, with 7 bases matching TRBD1. The CDR3 has 14 residues. Trimming cost V 5 bases and J 1 base; bases outside gene matches: 3. Germline V lookup: CDR1 SGHTA, CDR2 FQGTGA. The CDR3 coding sequence is TGTGCCAGCAGCCGAGACAGGGGCACAGATACGCAGTATTTT. It yields the protein CASSRDRGTDTQYF.

The chain joins TRBV5-8 to TRBJ1-4; no clear D. CDR3 length: 13 residues. Germline V gene sequence: CDR1 SGHTS, CDR2 YDEGEE. Trimming cost V 5 bases and J 6 bases, with 11 bases left between them. As DNA, the CDR3 is TGTGCCAGCAGACCCATCGGAGATGAAAAACTGTTTTTT. Translating gives CASRPIGDEKLFF.

The chain joins TRBV6-5 to TRBJ1-4; D ambiguous. The germline V and J ends were trimmed by 6 bases and 11 bases, with 16 bases remaining between them. The CDR3 length is 13 residues. Germline V gene lookup returns CDR1 MNHEY and CDR2 SVGAGI. The CDR3 DNA is TGTGCCAGCAGCTTCGGACTAACCCGGAAACTGTTTTTT. Protein: CASSFGLTRKLFF.

The rearrangement links TRBV24-1 to TRBJ2-1; tentatively, D is TRBD1 (5 bases). Between the trimmed V and J ends, which lost 7 bases and 7 bases, there was a span of 10 bases. The CDR3 length is 12 residues. Germline V gene data show CDR1 as KGHDR and CDR2 as SFDVKD. The CDR3 DNA is TGTGCCACCAGCCAGCAGGGAAATGAGCAGTTCTTC. This translates into CATSQQGNEQFF.

This chain uses TRBV29-1 with TRBJ2-6; D is uncertain. The germline gives CDR1 SQVTM, CDR2 ANQGSEA. Trimming stripped 3 bases from V and 1 base from J, with 4 bases between. This CDR3 region has 13 residues. The CDR3 protein is CSVDPSGANVLTF. The CDR3 DNA reads TGCAGCGTTGATCCTTCTGGGGCCAACGTCCTGACTTTC.

The chain couples TRBV13 to TRBJ1-3; D is possibly TRBD1 (6 bases). The germline CDR1 and CDR2 sequences are PRHDT and FYEKMQ (reference sequence). The V and J ends lost 5 bases and 3 bases respectively, with 17 bases between them. The CDR3 is 16 residues long. This CDR3 is CASSTSSTGVGNTIYF. For the CDR3, the DNA is TGTGCCAGCAGCACCTCTTCGACAGGAGTTGGAAACACCATATATTTT.

V is TRBV5-4 and J is TRBJ2-1; D tentatively reads TRBD1 or TRBD2 (5 bases each). V was trimmed by 3 bases and J by 6 bases, leaving 22 bases between them. Germline V gene sequence: CDR1 SGHNT, CDR2 YYREEE (reference sequence). The CDR3 sequence is 17 residues long. CDR3 region: CASSYIATGTRSNEQFF. CDR3 sequence (DNA): TGTGCCAGCAGCTATATAGCGACCGGGACCCGTTCCAATGAGCAGTTCTTC.

The rearrangement links TRBV9 to TRBJ1-6; TRBD1 agrees at 9 bases. The CDR3 loop spans 15 amino acids. Germline V gene sequence: CDR1 SGDLS, CDR2 YYNGEE. Trimming cost V 3 bases and J 5 bases; bases outside gene matches: 3. Written as DNA, the CDR3 is TGTGCCAGCAGCGAGACAGGGGGGAATAATTCACCCCTCCACTTT. Protein sequence: CASSETGGNNSPLHF.

The chain is built from TRBV6-5 and TRBJ2-4; D gene ambiguous. CDR3 length: 16 residues. Looked up from germline, CDR1 is MNHEY and CDR2 is SVGAGI. Between the trimmed V and J ends, which lost 4 bases and 0 bases, there was a span of 13 bases. The chain's CDR3 is CASSLMGSLAKNIQYF. The CDR3 DNA follows: TGTGCCAGCAGTTTGATGGGCAGCCTAGCCAAAAACATTCAGTACTTC.

The V and J genes are TRBV9 and TRBJ2-2; D is ambiguous. The CDR3 length is 14 residues. CDR1 SGDLS and CDR2 YYNGEE come from the germline V gene. V shed 0 bases and J shed 3 bases, with 6 bases lying between them. In DNA, the CDR3 is TGTGCCAGCAGCGTAGGGGTAGACACCGGGGAGCTGTTTTTT. Amino acids: CASSVGVDTGELFF.

The rearrangement joins TRBV5-1 to TRBJ2-2; no definite D call. Germline loops: CDR1 SGHRS, CDR2 YFSETQ. V gave up 4 bases and J gave up 4 bases, with 17 bases separating them. CDR3 length: 16 residues. The CDR3 sequence is CASSRLSETFTGELFF. The DNA for the CDR3 is TGCGCCAGCAGCCGTCTCTCGGAGACGTTCACCGGGGAGCTGTTTTTT.

This chain joins TRBV25-1 and TRBJ2-5, with D possibly TRBD1 on 6 matching bases. CDR3 length equals 14 residues. Germline assignment: CDR1 MGHDK and CDR2 SYGVNS. Trimming took off 1 base at V and 6 bases at J, with 12 bases between the two ends. Here the CDR3 DNA reads TGTGCCAGCAGTGAATCTGGCAGGGGAAAGACCCAGTACTTC. Amino acid sequence: CASSESGRGKTQYF. Full variable domain (rest looked up from reference TRBV25-1 and TRBJ2-5): EADIYQTPRYLVIGTGKKITLECSQTMGHDKMYWYQQDPGMELHLIHYSYGVNSTEKGDLSSESTVSRIRTEHFPLTLESARPSHTSQYLCASSESGRGKTQYFGPGTRLLVL.

The V and J genes are TRBV7-8 and TRBJ2-3; 7 positions agree with TRBD2. The CDR3 loop spans 16 amino acids. Germline CDR1 and CDR2: SGHVS and FQNEAQ. The junction had 10 bases not matched to a gene; V was cut back by 1 base and J by 6 bases. CDR3 region: CASSLEAGTTRDTQYF. CDR3 DNA sequence: TGTGCCAGCAGCTTAGAAGCGGGGACGACACGGGATACGCAGTATTTT.

The sample holds one count of this clone. V gene TRBV19 combines with J gene TRBJ2-5; 8 bases are a match to TRBD2. The CDR3 consists of 15 residues. V dropped 3 bases and J dropped 5; count of bases not matched to a gene: 8. Germline V gives CDR1 LNHDA, CDR2 SQIVND (reference sequence). Here the CDR3 reads CASSIRDTGGETQYF. For the CDR3, the DNA is TGTGCCAGTAGTATCCGGGACACGGGGGGGGAGACCCAGTACTTC.

The chain carries TRBV6-6 and TRBJ1-5; D is unclear. Germline V gene data show CDR1 as MNHNY and CDR2 as SVGAGI (reference sequence). Trimming stripped 0 bases from V and 4 bases from J, with 4 bases between. The CDR3 consists of 13 residues. CDR3 region: CASSYSQNQPQHF. DNA for the CDR3: TGTGCCAGCAGTTACTCGCAGAATCAGCCCCAGCATTTT.

The chain combines TRBV5-1 with TRBJ1-1; a weak D match, TRBD1 (6 bases). The CDR3 sequence is 14 residues long. V dropped 5 bases and J dropped 5 bases, with 16 bases sitting between them. Germline V lookup: CDR1 SGHRS, CDR2 YFSETQ. The CDR3 loop is CASSPRGGGTEAFF. In DNA form, the CDR3 reads TGCGCCAGCAGTCCGAGAGGGGGTGGAACTGAAGCTTTCTTT.

The chain combines TRBV30 with TRBJ2-3, with D unclear. The CDR3 loop spans 13 amino acids. Per the germline V gene, CDR1 is GTSNPN and CDR2 is SVGIG (reference sequence). Trimming shortened V by 1 base and J by 0 bases, and 5 bases separated the two germline ends. The CDR3 protein is CAWSGASTDTQYF. Here the CDR3 DNA reads TGTGCCTGGAGTGGGGCGAGCACAGATACGCAGTATTTT. Using reference TRBV30 and TRBJ2-3 for the parts outside the CDR3, the full variable domain is SQTIHQWPATLVQPVGSPLSLECTVEGTSNPNLYWYRQAAGRGLQLLFYSVGIGQISSEVPQNLSASRPQDRQFILSSKKLLLSDSGFYLCAWSGASTDTQYFGPGTRLTVL.

This clone has only a few counts. The rearrangement uses TRBV19 and TRBJ2-1; the D is unclear. V lost 3 bases, J lost 4 bases, and 10 bases lay in between. The CDR3 spans 14 residues. In germline, CDR1 is LNHDA, CDR2 SQIVND (reference sequence). The chain's CDR3 is CASSMMGIYNEQFF. In DNA form, the CDR3 reads TGTGCCAGTAGTATGATGGGGATTTACAATGAGCAGTTCTTC.